The entry that follows covers one T cell receptor beta chain sequence. What it binds is not known. The CDR3 runs to 16 residues. V was trimmed by 1 base and J by 0 bases, leaving 10 bases between them. Per germline, CDR1 SGHTA and CDR2 FQGNSA. Exclusion applied to patients with autoimmune disease history or systemic immunosuppression. This entry comes from a study of OX40 agonist ivuxolimab in advanced cancers. Study at large: Ivuxolimab, which patients received intravenously every 2 weeks, was dosed at 0.01 to 10 mg/kg. Overall study results and limits: The CD4+ and CD8+ T cells in the blood had expanded clonally by week 6 at 0.1 to 3.0 mg/kg. Among some nonresponders, normalized T-cell clonal expansion was also low.

Repertoires were generated with immunoSEQ multiplex PCR, while TCRdb's copy carries only in-frame clones and drops some. The table has tens of thousands of clones, 75% to 90% seen once. The V gene is TRBV7-2, the J gene TRBJ2-4, with D possibly TRBD1 on 5 matching bases. The specimen was CD4+ or CD8+ T cells sorted from blood, collected in a trial of the OX40 agonist ivuxolimab. The clonotype comes from an adult with an advanced solid tumor such as melanoma, head and neck, liver or kidney cancer. CDR3 sequence reads: CASSLGAGLAKNIQYF. Written as DNA, the CDR3 is TGTGCCAGCAGCTTAGGGGCAGGGCTAGCCAAAAACATTCAGTACTTC. The full variable domain, rest sourced from reference TRBV7-2 and TRBJ2-4, is GAGVSQSPSNKVTEKGKDVELRCDPISGHTALYWYRQSLGQGLEFLIYFQGNSAPDKSGLPSDRFSAERTGGSVSTLTIQRTQQEDSAVYLCASSLGAGLAKNIQYFGAGTRLSVL.